The source of this T cell receptor beta chain is a study of blood T cell repertoires in COVID-19. At the level of the study: The cDNA or gDNA used as material had been derived from T cells, B-cell-depleted T cells, or PBMCs.

Patients in Seattle were enrolled during active infection, then followed longitudinally. The CDR3 runs 16 residues. The germline CDR1 and CDR2 sequences are SGHTA and FQGNSA. Trimming at V came to 0 bases and at J to 4 bases, leaving 6 bases not matched to a gene. Here immunoSEQ multiplex PCR was the method, and the copy in TCRdb shows in-frame clones only, minus some. The sample has some 110,000 clones; 80% to 95% are singletons. Sequenced sample: peripheral blood. The origin of this receptor is a man aged 50 to 59 with COVID-19, enrolled during active disease. The V and J genes are TRBV7-2 and TRBJ2-1, with 7 bases matching TRBD2. This chain's CDR3 is CASSLAQTGGYNEQFF. CDR3 nucleotides: TGTGCCAGCAGCTTAGCGCAAACGGGAGGATACAATGAGCAGTTCTTC.